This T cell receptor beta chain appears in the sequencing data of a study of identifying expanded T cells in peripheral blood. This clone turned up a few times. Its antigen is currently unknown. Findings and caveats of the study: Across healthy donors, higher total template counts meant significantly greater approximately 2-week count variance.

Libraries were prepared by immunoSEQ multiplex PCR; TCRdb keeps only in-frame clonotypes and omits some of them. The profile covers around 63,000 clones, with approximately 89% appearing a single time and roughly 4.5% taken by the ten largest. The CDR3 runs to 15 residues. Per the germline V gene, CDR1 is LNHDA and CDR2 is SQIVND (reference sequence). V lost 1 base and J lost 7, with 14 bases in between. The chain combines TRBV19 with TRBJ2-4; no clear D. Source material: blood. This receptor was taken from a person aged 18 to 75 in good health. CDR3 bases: TGTGCCAGTAGTATAGGGGCCATATCAAGTAACATTCAGTACTTC. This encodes CASSIGAISSNIQYF.